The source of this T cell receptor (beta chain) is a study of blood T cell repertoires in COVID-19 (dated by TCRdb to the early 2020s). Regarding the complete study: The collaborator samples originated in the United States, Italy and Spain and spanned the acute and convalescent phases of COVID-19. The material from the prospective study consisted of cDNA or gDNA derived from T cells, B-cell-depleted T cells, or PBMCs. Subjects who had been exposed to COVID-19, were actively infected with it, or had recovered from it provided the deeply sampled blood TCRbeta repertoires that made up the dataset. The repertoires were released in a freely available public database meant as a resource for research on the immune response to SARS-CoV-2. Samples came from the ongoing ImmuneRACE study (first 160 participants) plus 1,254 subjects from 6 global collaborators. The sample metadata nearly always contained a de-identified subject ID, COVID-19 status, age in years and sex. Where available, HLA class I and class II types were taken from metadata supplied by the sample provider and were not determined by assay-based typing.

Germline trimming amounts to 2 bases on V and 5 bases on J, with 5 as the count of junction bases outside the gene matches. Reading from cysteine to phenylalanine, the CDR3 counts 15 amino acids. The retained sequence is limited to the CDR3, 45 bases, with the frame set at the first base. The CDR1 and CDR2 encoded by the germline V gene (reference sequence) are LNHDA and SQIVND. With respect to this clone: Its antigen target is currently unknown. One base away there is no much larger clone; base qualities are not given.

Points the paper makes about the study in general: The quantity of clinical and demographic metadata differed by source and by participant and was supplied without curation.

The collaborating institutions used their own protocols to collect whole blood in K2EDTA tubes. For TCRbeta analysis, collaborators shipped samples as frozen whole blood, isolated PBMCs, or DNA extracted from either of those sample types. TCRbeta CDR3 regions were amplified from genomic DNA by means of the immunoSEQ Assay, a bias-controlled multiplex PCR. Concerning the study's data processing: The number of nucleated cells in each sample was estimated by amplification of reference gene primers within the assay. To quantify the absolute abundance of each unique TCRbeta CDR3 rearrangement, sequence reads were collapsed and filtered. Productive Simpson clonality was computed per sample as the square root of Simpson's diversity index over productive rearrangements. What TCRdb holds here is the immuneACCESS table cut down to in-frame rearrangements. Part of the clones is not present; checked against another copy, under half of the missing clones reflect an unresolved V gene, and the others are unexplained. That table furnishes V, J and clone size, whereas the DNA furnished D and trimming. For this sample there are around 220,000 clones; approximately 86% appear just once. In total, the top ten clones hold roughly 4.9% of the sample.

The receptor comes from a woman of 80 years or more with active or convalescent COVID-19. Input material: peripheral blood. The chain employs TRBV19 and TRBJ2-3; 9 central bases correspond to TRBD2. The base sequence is TGTGCCAGTAGTATAACTAGCGGGCGACGAGATACGCAGTATTTT. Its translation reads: CASSITSGRRDTQYF.